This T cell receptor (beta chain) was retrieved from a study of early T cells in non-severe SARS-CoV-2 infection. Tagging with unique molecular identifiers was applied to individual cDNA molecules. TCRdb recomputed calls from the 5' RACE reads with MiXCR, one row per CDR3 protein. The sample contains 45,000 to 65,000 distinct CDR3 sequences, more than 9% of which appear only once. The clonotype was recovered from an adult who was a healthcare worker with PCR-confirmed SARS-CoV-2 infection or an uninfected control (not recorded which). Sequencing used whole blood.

The CDR3 coding sequence is TGTGCCAGTAGTATCTACTGGGGGACAATCACCGGGGAGCTGTTTTTT. It encodes CASSIYWGTITGELFF. This chain joins TRBV19 and TRBJ2-2; D perhaps matches TRBD1 (6 bases). V was pared by 3 bases and J by 4 bases, with 15 bases between. The germline CDR1 and CDR2 sequences are LNHDA and SQIVND (reference sequence). This CDR3 region has 16 residues.